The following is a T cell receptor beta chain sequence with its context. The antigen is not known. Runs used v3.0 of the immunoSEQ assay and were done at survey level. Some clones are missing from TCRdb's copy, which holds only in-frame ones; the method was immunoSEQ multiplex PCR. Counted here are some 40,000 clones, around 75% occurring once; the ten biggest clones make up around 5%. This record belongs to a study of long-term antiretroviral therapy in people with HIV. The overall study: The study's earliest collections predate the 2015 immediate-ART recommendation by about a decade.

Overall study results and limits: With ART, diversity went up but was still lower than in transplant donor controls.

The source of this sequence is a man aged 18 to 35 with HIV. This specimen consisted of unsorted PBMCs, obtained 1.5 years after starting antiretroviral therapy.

The CDR3 is CASLNTRAGYTF. DNA for the CDR3: TGTGCCAGCCTTAATACACGGGCTGGCTACACCTTC. The chain is built from TRBV28 and TRBJ1-2; D unresolved. Trimming pared 8 bases from V and 7 bases from J, leaving 14 bases between. Germline CDR1 MDHEN, CDR2 SYDVKM. CDR3 size: 12 residues.